A few counts support the clone carrying this T cell receptor beta chain. The CDR3 is 16 amino acids. V lost 5 bases, J lost 4 bases, and 20 bases lay in between. The data belong to a study of T-cell reconstitution after alpha-beta-depleted transplantation in children. The TCRbeta library was prepared with unique molecular identifiers. TCRdb ran MiXCR on the PCR reads and lists one entry per CDR3 protein. The sample contains about 980,000 distinct CDR3 sequences, roughly 29% of which appear only once. The chain has TRBV12-3 or TRBV12-4 and TRBJ2-5; D might be TRBD1 (6 bases). The source of this sequence is a boy less than two years old who had a stem cell transplant for SCID, so the T cells may come from the graft donor. Sequencing was performed on PBMCs, mostly from graft donor cells, taken 360 days after TCRalphabeta/CD19-depleted stem cell transplant. The CDR3, as DNA: TGTGCCAGCAGTCGGACAGACCACAGAGCGGCAGAGACCCAGTACTTC. This encodes CASSRTDHRAAETQYF.